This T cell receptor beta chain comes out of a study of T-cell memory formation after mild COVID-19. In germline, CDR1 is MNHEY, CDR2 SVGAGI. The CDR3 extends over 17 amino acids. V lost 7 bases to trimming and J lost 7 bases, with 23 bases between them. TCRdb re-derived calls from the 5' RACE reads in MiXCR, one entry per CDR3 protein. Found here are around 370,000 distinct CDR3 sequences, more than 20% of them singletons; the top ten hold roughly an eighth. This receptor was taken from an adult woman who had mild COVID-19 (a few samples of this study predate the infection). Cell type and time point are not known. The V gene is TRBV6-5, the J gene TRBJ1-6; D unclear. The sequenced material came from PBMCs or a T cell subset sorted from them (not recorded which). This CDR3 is CASNLLSSSGGNSPLHF. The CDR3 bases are TGTGCCAGCAACCTCCTTTCTTCGTCGGGAGGGAATTCACCCCTCCACTTT.